This is a list of T cell receptor beta chains from one sample in a study of molecular identifiers for immune sequencing clone quantification. Using its own MiXCR run on the PCR reads, TCRdb lists one record per CDR3 protein. Among about 640,000 distinct CDR3 sequences listed, about 20% were seen once. Sequenced material: naive CD8+ T cells from blood, with Jurkat cell RNA spiked in. The receptor source for this set is a human donor in good health. Some libraries in this study had Jurkat cell RNA spiked in. Both conserved end residues are part of each CDR3. D genes are given only for firm matches. Size values are once, few and many counts, or a class for expanded clones, and some rows have none.

v_call: TRBV4-3
d_call: NA
clone_size: few
j_call: TRBJ2-2
cdr3_aa: CASSQGMALDTGELFF
cdr3_nt: TGCGCCAGCAGCCAAGGAATGGCTTTGGACACCGGGGAGCTGTTTTTT

v_call: TRBV3-2
d_call: NA
clone_size: few
j_call: TRBJ1-5
cdr3_aa: CASSQGTDLNQPQHF
cdr3_nt: TGTGCCAGCAGCCAGGGGACAGACCTCAATCAGCCCCAGCATTTT

v_call: TRBV4-3
d_call: TRBD2
clone_size: many
j_call: TRBJ2-2
cdr3_aa: CASSRGTSGRILDTGELFF
cdr3_nt: TGCGCCAGCAGCCGGGGGACTAGCGGGAGGATTTTGGACACCGGGGAGCTGTTTTTT

v_call: TRBV6-6
d_call: NA
clone_size: many
j_call: TRBJ2-3
cdr3_aa: CASSQQGTQYF
cdr3_nt: TGTGCCAGCAGTCAACAGGGTACGCAGTATTTT

v_call: TRBV4-3
d_call: NA
clone_size: NA
j_call: TRBJ1-1
cdr3_aa: CASGAHRTVNTEAFF
cdr3_nt: TGCGCCAGCGGCGCTCATCGGACAGTGAACACTGAAGCTTTCTTT

v_call: TRBV5-5
d_call: TRBD2
clone_size: NA
j_call: TRBJ2-3
cdr3_aa: CASTQLGLAQITDTQYF
cdr3_nt: TGTGCCAGCACCCAATTAGGACTAGCGCAGATCACAGATACGCAGTATTTT

v_call: TRBV20-1
d_call: NA
clone_size: few
j_call: TRBJ2-7
cdr3_aa: CSARDYTTGTSYEQYF
cdr3_nt: TGCAGTGCTAGAGACTATACCACAGGGACCTCCTACGAGCAGTACTTC

v_call: TRBV10-3
d_call: NA
clone_size: few
j_call: TRBJ1-1
cdr3_aa: CAISGTLAGMNTEAFF
cdr3_nt: TGTGCCATCAGTGGGACCCTTGCAGGTATGAACACTGAAGCTTTCTTT

v_call: TRBV7-2
d_call: NA
clone_size: many
j_call: TRBJ2-3
cdr3_aa: CASSFSASGTDTQYF
cdr3_nt: TGTGCCAGCAGCTTTAGCGCCTCGGGCACAGATACGCAGTATTTT

v_call: TRBV5-5
d_call: NA
clone_size: many
j_call: TRBJ1-5
cdr3_aa: CASRGPGDQPQHF
cdr3_nt: TGTGCCAGCAGGGGACCAGGGGATCAGCCCCAGCATTTT

v_call: TRBV14
d_call: TRBD1
clone_size: many
j_call: TRBJ2-7
cdr3_aa: CASSRDRGSYEQYF
cdr3_nt: TGTGCCAGCAGCCGCGACAGGGGTTCCTACGAGCAGTACTTC

v_call: TRBV6-5
d_call: NA
clone_size: few
j_call: TRBJ1-6
cdr3_aa: CASSYLGLGDSPLHF
cdr3_nt: TGTGCCAGCAGTTACCTGGGACTTGGGGATTCACCCCTCCACTTT

v_call: TRBV6-5
d_call: TRBD1
clone_size: few
j_call: TRBJ2-1
cdr3_aa: CASSFGTGVSNEQFF
cdr3_nt: TGTGCCAGCAGCTTCGGGACAGGGGTTTCCAATGAGCAGTTCTTC

v_call: TRBV19
d_call: TRBD2
clone_size: few
j_call: TRBJ2-3
cdr3_aa: CASNLAGASTDTQYF
cdr3_nt: TGTGCCAGTAACCTAGCGGGAGCTAGCACAGATACGCAGTATTTT

v_call: TRBV20-1
d_call: TRBD2
clone_size: many
j_call: TRBJ2-1
cdr3_aa: CSARVFSGIVGEQFF
cdr3_nt: TGCAGTGCTAGAGTGTTTAGCGGGATAGTCGGTGAGCAGTTCTTC

v_call: TRBV27
d_call: TRBD1
clone_size: NA
j_call: TRBJ2-2
cdr3_aa: CASSPGTVLNTGELFF
cdr3_nt: TGTGCCAGCAGTCCCGGGACAGTCCTAAACACCGGGGAGCTGTTTTTT

v_call: TRBV20-1
d_call: NA
clone_size: NA
j_call: TRBJ2-7
cdr3_aa: CSAWGDLDYEQYF
cdr3_nt: TGCAGTGCTTGGGGAGACCTGGACTACGAGCAGTACTTC

v_call: TRBV7-2
d_call: TRBD2
clone_size: many
j_call: TRBJ2-5
cdr3_aa: CASSLPGLAGVETQYF
cdr3_nt: TGTGCCAGCAGCTTACCGGGGCTAGCGGGGGTAGAGACCCAGTACTTC

v_call: TRBV19
d_call: TRBD1
clone_size: many
j_call: TRBJ2-3
cdr3_aa: CASSFLPGTGNADTQYF
cdr3_nt: TGTGCCAGTTCTTTCCTCCCCGGGACAGGGAATGCAGATACGCAGTATTTT

v_call: TRBV6-5
d_call: TRBD1
clone_size: few
j_call: TRBJ2-5
cdr3_aa: CASRDRDRVSETQYF
cdr3_nt: TGTGCCAGCAGAGACAGGGACAGGGTTTCAGAGACCCAGTACTTC

v_call: TRBV2
d_call: NA
clone_size: many
j_call: TRBJ1-5
cdr3_aa: CASSDSRGNQPQHF
cdr3_nt: TGTGCCAGCAGTGATTCGCGAGGCAATCAGCCCCAGCATTTT

v_call: TRBV5-4
d_call: TRBD1
clone_size: many
j_call: TRBJ1-1
cdr3_aa: CASSFRGSDTEAFF
cdr3_nt: TGTGCCAGCAGCTTCAGGGGGTCCGACACTGAAGCTTTCTTT